This is a list of T cell receptor beta chains from one sample in a study of long-term antiretroviral therapy in people with HIV. Assay: immunoSEQ multiplex PCR; the TCRdb copy retains only in-frame clones and omits some. The data contain about 48,000 clones, roughly 80% of them singletons. Sequenced here: unsorted PBMCs, sampled 0.8 years after starting antiretroviral therapy. These receptor sequences come from a woman in her late teens or twenties with HIV. The CDR3 runs from the conserved cysteine through the conserved F or W. The size field is filled for only some rows; it gives once, few, many or a size class.

j_gene,v_gene,abundance,len,CDR3aa
TRBJ1-1,TRBV7-2,.,16,CASSSTGWDHFTEAFF
TRBJ2-1,TRBV7-3,few,12,CASSFGPAEQFF
TRBJ2-2,TRBV4-1,.,15,CASSFHSQVGGELFF
TRBJ2-5,TRBV9,few,12,CASSEAGETQYF
TRBJ2-7,TRBV28,.,14,CASSTDRGRYEQYF
TRBJ1-1,TRBV5-6,.,15,CASSSWGGLNTEAFF
TRBJ2-2,TRBV18,.,13,CASSRGNTGELFF
TRBJ2-7,TRBV19,.,12,CASSIGSYEQYF
TRBJ1-2,TRBV20-1,.,11,CSARGAGGYTF
TRBJ1-2,TRBV5-1,once,14,CASSLLQGTYGYTF
TRBJ2-1,TRBV9,.,12,CASSVGYNEQFF
TRBJ2-7,TRBV5-1,.,14,CASSFRDTAYEQYF
TRBJ2-1,TRBV11-2,once,16,CASSLWEGPTYNEQFF
TRBJ2-1,TRBV29-1,.,15,CSVDASWRGGNEQFF
TRBJ1-3,TRBV7-2,.,16,CASSFSGTGAGNTIYF
TRBJ1-5,TRBV27,.,15,CASSPLGGANQPQHF
TRBJ2-5,TRBV2,.,13,CASSELGGMAQYF
TRBJ2-6,TRBV19,.,16,CASIGTFSSGANVLTF
TRBJ2-7,TRBV19,.,14,CASSTRGNTYEQYF
TRBJ2-1,TRBV6-6,once,14,CASSYPGQTNEQFF
TRBJ1-2,TRBV9,.,13,CASSVDRGMGYTF
TRBJ2-2,TRBV19,.,17,CASSSSPLGSSSGELFF
TRBJ2-3,TRBV7-8,.,16,CASSLYVWGPADTQYF
TRBJ2-7,TRBV7-9,.,13,CASTQGRGDEQYF
TRBJ1-1,TRBV9,.,15,CASSSGDLGGTEAFF
TRBJ2-5,TRBV28,.,14,CASSLVGVGETQYF
TRBJ2-3,TRBV5-1,.,17,CASSLTGGHTQADTQYF
TRBJ1-1,TRBV19,.,15,CASSAGQVLNTEAFF
TRBJ1-5,TRBV5-6,.,15,CASSSLRVSNQPQHF
TRBJ2-1,TRBV27,.,12,CASSPTVNEQFF